Presented here are 17 T cell receptor beta chains from one specimen sequenced in a study of blood T cell repertoires in COVID-19 (TCRdb year 2020). Library preparation was by the immunoSEQ multiplex PCR assay. TCRdb obtained this table from immuneACCESS and retained in-frame rearrangements with V and J assigned. These tables miss some clones; where compared with another copy, unresolved V genes account for less than half of the shortfall, and the remainder is unexplained. This sample comprises roughly 200,000 clones, around 84% of them detected only once. Of the sample, about 6% is held by the ten largest clones. The sequencing input was peripheral blood. The receptors here all came from a man older than 75 with acute or convalescent COVID-19.

The rearrangement links TRBV21-1 to TRBJ1-1; TRBD1 was called by the table and not checked on the DNA. TRBV21-1 is reported as a pseudogene. The CDR3 has 10 amino acids. CDR3 loop: CASRRTGCGF. The CDR3, as DNA: TGTGCCAGCAGGCGGACAGGGTGTGGATTT.

The gene calls are TRBV6-5 and TRBJ2-1, with D possibly matching TRBD2 (6 bases). V lost 6 bases to trimming and J lost 2 bases, with 14 bases between them. The germline CDR1 and CDR2 sequences are MNHEY and SVGAGI. CDR3 length equals 15 residues. The CDR3 loop is CASRGGGRTYNEQFF. In DNA form, the CDR3 reads TGTGCCAGCAGGGGAGGCGGGCGAACCTACAATGAGCAGTTCTTC.

This clone was counted a single time. This chain connects TRBV7-8 to TRBJ2-7, with TRBD2 matching over 9 bases. The CDR3 sequence is 17 residues long. V shed 1 base, J shed 2 bases, and the junction held 9 bases outside the gene matches. Germline lookup yields CDR1 SGHVS and CDR2 FQNEAQ. The CDR3 here is CASSLGGGSGSPYEQYF. Written as DNA, the CDR3 is TGTGCCAGCAGCTTAGGGGGCGGTAGCGGGAGCCCCTACGAGCAGTACTTC.

This chain uses TRBV18 with TRBJ2-3; 7 positions agree with TRBD2. The CDR3 is made up of 13 amino acids. The junction had 0 bases not matched to a gene; V was cut back by 1 base and J by 5 bases. The V gene's germline CDR1 is KGHSH and CDR2 LQKENI. CDR3 sequence (DNA): TGTGCCAGCTCACCACTAGCGGGAGATACGCAGTATTTT. As protein: CASSPLAGDTQYF.

The chain employs TRBV10-3 and TRBJ2-7; tentatively, D is TRBD2 (6 bases). Looked up from germline, CDR1 is ENHRY and CDR2 is SYGVKD. V was cut by 4 bases and J by 7 bases, with 20 bases left in between. This CDR3 is built from 15 residues. DNA for the CDR3: TGTGCCATCAGTGGGGCGGGACGGAGTTCTCGGGAGCAGTACTTC. Protein: CAISGAGRSSREQYF.

V gene TRBV6-6 combines with J gene TRBJ1-4; unclear D gene. Trimming pared 2 bases from V and 3 bases from J, leaving 7 bases between. CDR1 MNHNY and CDR2 SVGAGI come from the germline V gene (reference sequence). This CDR3 spans 14 amino acids. Written as DNA, the CDR3 is TGTGCCAGCAGTTACCCCGAGGCTAATGAAAAACTGTTTTTT. It codes for CASSYPEANEKLFF.

V and J are TRBV11-1 and TRBJ1-1; a weak D match, TRBD1 (6 bases). Per the germline V gene, CDR1 is SGHAT and CDR2 is FQDESV (reference sequence). There are 14 residues in the CDR3. Trimming shortened V by 7 bases and J by 2 bases, and 14 bases separated the two germline ends. The CDR3 DNA is TGTGCCAGCAACCAACAGGGTGGCAACACTGAAGCTTTCTTT. Encoded protein: CASNQQGGNTEAFF.

This sequence joins TRBV5-1 and TRBJ1-1; TRBD1 aligns across 9 bases. Germline lookup yields CDR1 SGHRS and CDR2 YFSETQ. This CDR3 is 14 amino acids long. Losses at the gene ends were 3 bases for V and 2 bases for J; bases not matched to a gene: 2. The CDR3: CASSYTGGNTEAFF. CDR3 nucleotides: TGCGCCAGCAGCTATACAGGGGGCAACACTGAAGCTTTCTTT.

The gene calls are TRBV28 and TRBJ2-5; 11 bases fit TRBD1. Looked up from germline, CDR1 is MDHEN and CDR2 is SYDVKM. This CDR3 is 14 amino acids long. The J segment lost 7 bases and the V segment lost 8 bases, leaving 9 bases of the junction unmatched. This CDR3 reads CASLAGTGGSTQYF. The CDR3 coding sequence is TGTGCCAGCCTAGCCGGGACAGGGGGGTCGACCCAGTACTTC.

V is TRBV6-5 and J is TRBJ2-3; 7 bases agree with TRBD1. Germline CDR1 reads MNHEY; CDR2 reads SVGAGI. This CDR3 spans 15 amino acids. V was clipped by 9 bases and J by 2 bases; unmatched bases: 11. This CDR3 reads CASSPEGAVTDTQYF. The CDR3 DNA sequence: TGTGCCAGTTCACCTGAGGGGGCCGTCACAGATACGCAGTATTTT.

The sample holds a few counts of this clone. The rearrangement joins TRBV6-5 to TRBJ1-1; D is unresolved. Germline V gene lookup returns CDR1 MNHEY and CDR2 SVGAGI. CDR3 length: 12 amino acids. Trimming shortened V by 6 bases and J by 4 bases, and 9 bases separated the two germline ends. The DNA for the CDR3 is TGTGCCAGCAGGATGGGGAGCACTGAAGCTTTCTTT. This gives the protein CASRMGSTEAFF.

V is TRBV29-1 and J is TRBJ1-2, with D uncertain. From germline, CDR1 is SQVTM and CDR2 ANQGSEA. V dropped 5 bases and J dropped 4 bases, with 11 bases sitting between them. The CDR3 has 12 amino acids. CDR3 sequence (DNA): TGCAGCGTTTACTCAGGTTCCTATGGCTACACCTTC. Its translation is CSVYSGSYGYTF.

This clone was seen only a few times. The same CDR3 arises from other DNA sequences in this sample as well. The V and J genes are TRBV5-1 and TRBJ1-3, with 8 bases lining up with TRBD1. Germline CDR1 and CDR2: SGHRS and YFSETQ. This CDR3 has 16 amino acids. V lost 0 bases to trimming and J lost 0 bases; unmatched junction nucleotides: 2. CDR3 amino acids: CASSLGTGHSGNTIYF. In nucleotides, the CDR3 is TGCGCCAGCAGCTTGGGGACAGGGCACTCTGGAAACACCATATATTTT.

This clone came up once. V usage is TRBV5-6 and J usage is TRBJ1-1; no reliable D call. V gave up 2 bases and J gave up 0 bases, with 8 bases separating them. Germline V CDR1 and CDR2: SGHDT, YYEEEE. This CDR3 is 14 amino acids long. CDR3 DNA sequence: TGTGCCAGCAGCTTAGTGGCTTTGAACACTGAAGCTTTCTTT. Protein: CASSLVALNTEAFF.

This chain links TRBV12-2 with TRBJ2-1; the table's D call, TRBD2, was not checked against the DNA. TRBV12-2 is designated a pseudogene. The length of the CDR3 is 15 residues. CDR3 bases: TGTGCAAGTCGTACCAGGACTAGCGTCTACAATGAGCAGTTCTTC. Residues: CASRTRTSVYNEQFF.

The V gene is TRBV11-2, the J gene TRBJ2-1, with TRBD2 matching over 9 bases. The CDR3 is made up of 15 amino acids. From germline, CDR1 is SGHAT and CDR2 FQNNGV. V was pared by 2 bases and J by 3 bases, with 2 bases of the junction left unmatched. Here the CDR3 DNA reads TGTGCCAGCAGCTTACTAGCGGGAAGCTACAATGAGCAGTTCTTC. It encodes CASSLLAGSYNEQFF. Filled out from reference TRBV11-2 and TRBJ2-1, the complete variable domain reads EAGVAQSPRYKIIEKRQSVAFWCNPISGHATLYWYQQILGQGPKLLIQFQNNGVVDDSQLPKDRFSAERLKGVDSTLKIQPAKLEDSAVYLCASSLLAGSYNEQFFGPGTRLTVL.

This clone has only a few counts. The rearrangement links TRBV7-2 to TRBJ2-2, with a possible D match to TRBD2 (5 bases). In germline, CDR1 is SGHTA, CDR2 FQGNSA. Trimming stripped 5 bases from V and 12 bases from J, with 19 bases between. The CDR3 spans 14 residues. CDR3 DNA: TGTGCCAGCAGCCCCATGAGGGCTTCTGAAAAGCTGTTTTTT. Protein sequence: CASSPMRASEKLFF.